What follows is one T cell receptor (beta chain) and its context. The assay was immunoSEQ multiplex PCR, and TCRdb's table has in-frame clones only and misses some. Of roughly 38,000 clones in the sample, over 75% are singletons; the top ten hold approximately 15%. These data come from a study of T cells in localized non-small cell lung cancer. The trim removed 5 bases at V and 3 bases at J, leaving 10 bases unmatched. Germline values: CDR1 SEHNR, CDR2 FQNEAQ (reference sequence). The CDR3 consists of 16 residues. The chain links TRBV7-9 to TRBJ1-1; 9 bases are a match to TRBD1. This material consisted of peripheral blood, taken before any cancer treatment. The sequence was collected from a male donor older than 55 with stage III squamous cell lung carcinoma. The CDR3 nucleotides are TGTGCCAGCAGCAGAGGACAGGGGAGCTGGGACACTGAAGCTTTCTTT. Translating it yields CASSRGQGSWDTEAFF.